The present TCR beta chain was sequenced within a study of blood T cell repertoires in COVID-19. TCRdb's copy holds only in-frame clones and misses some; the assay was immunoSEQ multiplex PCR. The table shows 220,000 or so clones, with 84% occurring only once. The CDR3 totals 13 residues. V was clipped by 4 bases and J by 11 bases; unmatched bases: 6. A word on this clone: Other nucleotide sequences from this sample produce the same CDR3.

The receptor's source is a woman aged 40 to 50 who had recovered from COVID-19. The chain is built from TRBV12-3 or TRBV12-4 and TRBJ1-1; 11 nucleotides agree with TRBD1. Sequencing was carried out using PBMCs or T cells enriched from blood (not recorded which). The CDR3 spells CASSWTGGTEAFF. The CDR3 bases are TGTGCCAGCAGTTGGACAGGGGGCACGGAGGCTTTCTTT.